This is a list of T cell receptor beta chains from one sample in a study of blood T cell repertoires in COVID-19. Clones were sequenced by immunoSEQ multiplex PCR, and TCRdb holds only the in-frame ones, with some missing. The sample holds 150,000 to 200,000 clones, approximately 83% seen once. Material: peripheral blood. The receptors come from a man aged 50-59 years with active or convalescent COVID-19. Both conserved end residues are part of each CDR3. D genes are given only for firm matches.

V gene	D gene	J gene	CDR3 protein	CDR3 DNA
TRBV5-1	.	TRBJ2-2	CASSLGGIDTGELFF	TGCGCCAGCAGCTTGGGCGGTATTGACACCGGGGAGCTGTTTTTT
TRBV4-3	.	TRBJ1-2	CASSQRGAYGYTF	TGCGCCAGCAGCCAAAGGGGCGCTTATGGCTACACCTTC
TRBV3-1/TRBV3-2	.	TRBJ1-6	CASSQGARESPLHF	TGTGCCAGCAGCCAAGGGGCGAGGGAGTCACCCCTCCACTTT
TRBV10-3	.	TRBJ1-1	CAISEAGERSEAFF	TGTGCCATCAGTGAGGCAGGGGAGAGATCTGAAGCTTTCTTT
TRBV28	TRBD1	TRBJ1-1	CASIPPSGGKWNTEAFF	TGTGCCAGCATACCACCCTCAGGGGGGAAGTGGAACACTGAAGCTTTCTTT
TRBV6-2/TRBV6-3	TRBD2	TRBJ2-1	CASSSGGAVYNEQFF	TGTGCCAGCAGCTCCGGGGGGGCTGTCTACAATGAGCAGTTCTTC
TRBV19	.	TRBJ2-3	CASRTDPHTDTQYF	TGTGCCAGTAGAACAGACCCTCACACAGATACGCAGTATTTT
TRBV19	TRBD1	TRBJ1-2	CASSIGPGTGLEGYTF	TGTGCCAGTAGTATTGGTCCCGGGACAGGGTTGGAGGGCTACACCTTC
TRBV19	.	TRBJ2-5	CASSRQPQETQYF	TGTGCCAGTAGTCGACAGCCCCAAGAGACCCAGTACTTC
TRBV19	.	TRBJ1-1	CASSIVAGDDVEAFF	TGTGCCAGTAGTATAGTCGCGGGCGATGATGTTGAAGCTTTCTTT
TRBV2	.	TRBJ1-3	CASKAEGHTIYF	TGTGCCAGCAAGGCAGAGGGTCACACCATATATTTT
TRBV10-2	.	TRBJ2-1	CASREPTTTYNEQFF	TGCGCCAGCAGAGAACCGACTACGACCTACAATGAGCAGTTCTTC
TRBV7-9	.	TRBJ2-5	CASSLESGQETQYF	TGTGCCAGCAGCTTAGAGTCCGGCCAAGAGACCCAGTACTTC
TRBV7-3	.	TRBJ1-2	CASSCLIRKDYGYTF	TGTGCCAGCAGCTGCCTAATCCGTAAAGACTATGGCTACACCTTC
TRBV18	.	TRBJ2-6	CASSPTDGANVLTF	TGTGCCAGCTCACCAACTGATGGGGCCAACGTCCTGACTTTC
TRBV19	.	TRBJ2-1	CASSRPQGFQYEQFF	TGTGCCAGTAGTAGGCCCCAGGGGTTTCAATATGAGCAGTTCTTC